This TCR beta chain was sequenced for a study of T cell responses to AZD1222 COVID-19 vaccine. As concerns this clone: The target antigen is unknown.

Study-wide findings and caveats: Clonal diversity may have been underestimated in mostly white British donors. Reports indicate that nearly half of spike-specific TCRs are directed at unmutated variant regions. Seropositive at baseline were only a handful of AZD1222 recipients. Spike-spanning, vaccine-associated CD4 TCRs were dominant at 160-218 and 743-854.

Sequenced by immunoSEQ multiplex PCR; TCRdb stores in-frame clones only, minus some. The profile covers roughly 150,000 clones, with about 91% appearing a single time and over 1.5% taken by the ten largest. The germline gives CDR1 MNHEY, CDR2 SVGAGI. This CDR3 contains 14 residues. Germline trimming cut 6 bases from V and 2 bases from J; bases unmatched to any gene: 6. The V gene is TRBV6-5, the J gene TRBJ2-7, with 8 bases that match TRBD1. This specimen was peripheral blood, taken on day 0 of AZD1222 vaccination. The sequence was obtained from an adult in good health. The CDR3 DNA is TGTGCCAGCAGCTGGACAGGGACAACCTACGAGCAGTACTTC. Its translation: CASSWTGTTYEQYF.